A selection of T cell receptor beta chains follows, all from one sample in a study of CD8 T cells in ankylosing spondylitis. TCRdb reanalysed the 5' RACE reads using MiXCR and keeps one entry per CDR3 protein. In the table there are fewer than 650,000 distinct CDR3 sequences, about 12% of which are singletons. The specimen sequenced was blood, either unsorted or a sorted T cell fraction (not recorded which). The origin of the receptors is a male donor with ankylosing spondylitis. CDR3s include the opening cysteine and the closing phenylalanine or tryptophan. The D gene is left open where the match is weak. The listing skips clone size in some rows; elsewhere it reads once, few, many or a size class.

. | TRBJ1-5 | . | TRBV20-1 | TGCAGTGGGTTGGGCAGAGATAGCAATCAGCCCCAGCATTTT | CSGLGRDSNQPQHF
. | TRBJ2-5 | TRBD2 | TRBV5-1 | TGCGCCAGCGGTGGCATAGCGGGAGAGAAAGAGACCCAGTACTTC | CASGGIAGEKETQYF
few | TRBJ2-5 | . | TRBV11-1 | TGTGCCAGCAGCGTAAGATCCCAAGAGACCCAGTACTTC | CASSVRSQETQYF
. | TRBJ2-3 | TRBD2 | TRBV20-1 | TGCAGTGCTAGAATACAGACTAGCGGCACAGATACGCAGTATTTT | CSARIQTSGTDTQYF
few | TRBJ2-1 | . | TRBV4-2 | TGTGCCAGCAGCCAAGAACGCCTCCCCAATGAGCAGTTCTTC | CASSQERLPNEQFF
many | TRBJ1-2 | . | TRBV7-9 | TGTGCCAGCAGCTCTTTGTGGCGCCCCGACTATGGCTACACCTTC | CASSSLWRPDYGYTF
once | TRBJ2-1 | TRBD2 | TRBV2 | TGTGCCAGCAGGTGGACTAGCGGAGGCAATGAGCAGTTCTTC | CASRWTSGGNEQFF
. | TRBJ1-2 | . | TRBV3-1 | TGTGCCAGCAGCCAAGATAGTCCCGGGGTCTACGGCTACACCTTC | CASSQDSPGVYGYTF
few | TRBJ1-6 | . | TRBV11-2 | TGTGCCAGCGATACTACCGGGACGCCGGGCCGAATTTATAATTCACCCCTCCACTTT | CASDTTGTPGRIYNSPLHF
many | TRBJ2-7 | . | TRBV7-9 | TGTGCCAGCAGCAGCTGGAGGGCCCACCCGGACGAGCAGTACTTC | CASSSWRAHPDEQYF
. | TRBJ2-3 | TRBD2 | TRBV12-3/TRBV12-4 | TGTGCCAGCACTTCCCCCTTAGCGGGATGGGGGACAGATACGCAGTATTTT | CASTSPLAGWGTDTQYF
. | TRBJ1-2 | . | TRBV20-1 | TGCAGTGCTAGAGATCAGCAGGGTAGGGGCTACACCTTC | CSARDQQGRGYTF
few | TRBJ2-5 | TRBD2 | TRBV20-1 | TGCAGTGCTAGAGGGGAGCGGGAGGTGTGGGAGACCCAGTACTTC | CSARGEREVWETQYF
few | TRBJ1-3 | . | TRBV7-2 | TGTGCCACCTCGACTCGGTACGGTGGTGGAAACACCATATATTTT | CATSTRYGGGNTIYF
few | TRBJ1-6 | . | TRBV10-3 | TGTGCCATCAGTGAGTCCGGGGCATCCGATTCACCCCTCCACTTT | CAISESGASDSPLHF
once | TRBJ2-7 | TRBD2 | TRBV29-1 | TGCAGCGTTGGCAGCGGGATCTACGAGCAGTACTTC | CSVGSGIYEQYF
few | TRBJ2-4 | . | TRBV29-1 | TGCAGCGTGGGAAAGCAGGGTGGAAACATTCAGTACTTC | CSVGKQGGNIQYF
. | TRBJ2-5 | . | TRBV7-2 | TGTGCCAGCAGCTTAGGGACGGAAGAAGAGACCCAGTACTTC | CASSLGTEEETQYF
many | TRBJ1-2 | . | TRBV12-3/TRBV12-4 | TGTGCCAGCAGTTTGAAGTTGGACTATGGCTACACCTTC | CASSLKLDYGYTF
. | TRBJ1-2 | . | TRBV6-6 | TGTGCCAGCAGTTACTCTAGGGGAGAGGGCTACACCTTC | CASSYSRGEGYTF
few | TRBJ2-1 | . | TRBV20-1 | TGCAGTGCTATGAGCGGCAGCTCCTACAATGAGCAGTTCTTC | CSAMSGSSYNEQFF